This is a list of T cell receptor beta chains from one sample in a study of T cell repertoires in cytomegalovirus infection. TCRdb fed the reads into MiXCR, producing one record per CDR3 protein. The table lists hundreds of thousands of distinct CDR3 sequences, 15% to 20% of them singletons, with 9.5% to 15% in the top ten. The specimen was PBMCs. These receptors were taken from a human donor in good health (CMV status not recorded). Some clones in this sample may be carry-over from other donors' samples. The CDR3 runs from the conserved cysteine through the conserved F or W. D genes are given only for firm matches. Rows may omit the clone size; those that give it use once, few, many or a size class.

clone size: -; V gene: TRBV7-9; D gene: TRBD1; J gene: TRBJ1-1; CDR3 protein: CASSGGPGQAGGTEAFF; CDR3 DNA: TGTGCCAGCAGCGGGGGACCGGGACAGGCCGGGGGGACTGAAGCTTTCTTT
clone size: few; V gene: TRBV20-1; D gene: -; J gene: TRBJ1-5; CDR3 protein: CSARDISNQPQHF; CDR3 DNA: TGCAGTGCTAGGGACATTAGCAATCAGCCCCAGCATTTT
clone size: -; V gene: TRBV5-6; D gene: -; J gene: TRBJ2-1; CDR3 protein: CASSWGDRPYNEQFF; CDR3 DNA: TGTGCCAGCAGCTGGGGGGACAGACCTTACAATGAGCAGTTCTTC
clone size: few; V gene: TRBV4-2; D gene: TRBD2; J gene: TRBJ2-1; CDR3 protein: CASSQDSSSGGNNEQFF; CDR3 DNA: TGTGCCAGCAGCCAAGATTCCTCTAGCGGGGGAAACAATGAGCAGTTCTTC
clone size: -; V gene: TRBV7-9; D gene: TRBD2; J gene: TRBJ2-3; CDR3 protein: CASSRLASTSTDTQYF; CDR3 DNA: TGTGCCAGCAGCCGACTAGCGTCCACTAGCACAGATACGCAGTATTTT
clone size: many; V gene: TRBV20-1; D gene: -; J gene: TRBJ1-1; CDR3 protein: CSARRNTEAFF; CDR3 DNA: TGCAGTGCTAGACGAAACACTGAAGCTTTCTTT
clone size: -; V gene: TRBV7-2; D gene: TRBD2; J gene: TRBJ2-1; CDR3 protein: CASSLVGTTWRNEQFF; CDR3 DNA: TGTGCCAGCAGCTTAGTGGGGACTACGTGGAGGAATGAGCAGTTCTTC
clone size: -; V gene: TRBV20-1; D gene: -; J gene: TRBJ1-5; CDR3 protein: CSATSGVEQPQHF; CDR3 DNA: TGCAGTGCTACGTCGGGGGTGGAGCAGCCCCAGCATTTT
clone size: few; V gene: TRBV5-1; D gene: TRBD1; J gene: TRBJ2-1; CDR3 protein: CASSLIGQGTYNEQFF; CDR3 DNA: TGCGCCAGCAGCCTCATCGGACAGGGAACATACAATGAGCAGTTCTTC
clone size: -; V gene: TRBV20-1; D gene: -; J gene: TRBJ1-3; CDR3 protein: CSANTRNTIYF; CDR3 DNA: TGCAGTGCTAACACCAGAAACACCATATATTTT
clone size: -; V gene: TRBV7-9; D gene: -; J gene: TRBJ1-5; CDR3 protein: CASSQEGRQPQHF; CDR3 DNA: TGTGCCAGCAGCCAGGAGGGGCGTCAGCCCCAGCATTTT
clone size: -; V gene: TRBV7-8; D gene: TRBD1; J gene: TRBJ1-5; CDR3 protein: CASSLAGGTGAVQPQHF; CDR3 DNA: TGTGCCAGCAGCTTAGCGGGGGGGACAGGGGCGGTTCAGCCCCAGCATTTT
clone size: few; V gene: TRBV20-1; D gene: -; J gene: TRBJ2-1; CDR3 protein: CSASRGGADEQFF; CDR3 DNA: TGCAGTGCTAGTCGTGGGGGGGCCGATGAGCAGTTCTTC
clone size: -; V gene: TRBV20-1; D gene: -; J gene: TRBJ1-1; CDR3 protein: CSASLKGVTEAFF; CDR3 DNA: TGCAGTGCTAGTCTGAAAGGCGTCACTGAAGCTTTCTTT
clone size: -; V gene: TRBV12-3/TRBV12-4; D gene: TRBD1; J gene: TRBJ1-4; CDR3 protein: CASSLRQGGAATNEKLFF; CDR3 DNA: TGTGCCAGCAGTTTACGGCAGGGGGGAGCTGCAACTAATGAAAAACTGTTTTTT
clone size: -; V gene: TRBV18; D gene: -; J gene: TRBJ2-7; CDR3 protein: CASSPTGSVSYEQYF; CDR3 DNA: TGTGCCAGCTCACCTACAGGGTCGGTGAGCTACGAGCAGTACTTC
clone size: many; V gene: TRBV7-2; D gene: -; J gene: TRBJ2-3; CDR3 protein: CASSPLGPSTDTQYF; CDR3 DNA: TGTGCCAGCAGCCCCTTAGGCCCTAGCACAGATACGCAGTATTTT
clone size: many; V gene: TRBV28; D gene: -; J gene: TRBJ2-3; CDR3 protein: CASSLVTDTQYF; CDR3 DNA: TGTGCCAGCAGTTTAGTCACAGATACGCAGTATTTT
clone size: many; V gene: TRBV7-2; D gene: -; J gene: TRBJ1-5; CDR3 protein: CASSLLGDINQPQHF; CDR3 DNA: TGTGCCAGCAGCTTACTGGGAGACATAAATCAGCCCCAGCATTTT
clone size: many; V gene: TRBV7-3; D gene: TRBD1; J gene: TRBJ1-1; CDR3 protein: CASSLRNRGTEAFF; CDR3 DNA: TGTGCCAGCAGCTTAAGGAACAGGGGAACTGAAGCTTTCTTT
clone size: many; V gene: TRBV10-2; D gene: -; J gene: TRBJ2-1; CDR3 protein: CASSDPGLASYNEQFF; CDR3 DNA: TGCGCCAGCAGCGACCCTGGTCTAGCATCGTACAATGAGCAGTTCTTC
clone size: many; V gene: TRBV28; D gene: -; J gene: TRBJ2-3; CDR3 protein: CASSSPSPDTQYF; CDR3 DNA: TGTGCCAGCAGTTCCCCTAGCCCAGATACGCAGTATTTT
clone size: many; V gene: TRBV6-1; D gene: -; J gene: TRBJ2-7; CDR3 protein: CASSEVEGIYEQYF; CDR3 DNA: TGTGCCAGCAGTGAAGTAGAGGGGATCTACGAGCAGTACTTC
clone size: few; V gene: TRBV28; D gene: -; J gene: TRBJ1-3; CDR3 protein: CASSSPDGLSGNTIYF; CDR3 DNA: TGTGCCAGCAGTTCCCCCGACGGACTCTCTGGAAACACCATATATTTT
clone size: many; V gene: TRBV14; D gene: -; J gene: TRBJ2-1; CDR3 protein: CASSPVQGGYNEQFF; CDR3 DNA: TGTGCCAGCAGCCCCGTACAGGGGGGGTACAATGAGCAGTTCTTC
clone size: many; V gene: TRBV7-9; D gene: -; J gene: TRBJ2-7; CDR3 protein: CASSLAGDASAYEQYF; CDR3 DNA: TGTGCCAGCAGCTTAGCGGGGGATGCTTCGGCTTACGAGCAGTACTTC
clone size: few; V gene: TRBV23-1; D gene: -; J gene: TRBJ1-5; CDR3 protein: CASSRPGKSPRGNQPQHF; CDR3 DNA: TGCGCCAGCAGTCGGCCAGGAAAATCGCCTAGGGGCAATCAGCCCCAGCATTTT
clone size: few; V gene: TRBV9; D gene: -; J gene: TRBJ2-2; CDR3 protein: CASSGNSYTGELFF; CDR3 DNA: TGTGCCAGCAGCGGAAACAGTTACACCGGGGAGCTGTTTTTT
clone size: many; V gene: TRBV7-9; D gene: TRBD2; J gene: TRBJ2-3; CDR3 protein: CASTRSGGGPDTQYF; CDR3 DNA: TGTGCCAGCACCCGTAGCGGGGGTGGGCCAGATACGCAGTATTTT
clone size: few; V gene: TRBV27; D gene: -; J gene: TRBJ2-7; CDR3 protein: CASSLTWGSSSYEQYF; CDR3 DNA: TGTGCCAGCAGTTTAACGTGGGGGTCCAGCTCCTACGAGCAGTACTTC
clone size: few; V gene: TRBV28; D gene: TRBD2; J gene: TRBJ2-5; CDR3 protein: CASSPRGVQETQYF; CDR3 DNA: TGTGCCAGCAGCCCCCGGGGGGTCCAAGAGACCCAGTACTTC
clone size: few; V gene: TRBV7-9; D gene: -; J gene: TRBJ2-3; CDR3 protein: CASSTLGADTQYF; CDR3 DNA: TGTGCCAGCAGCACCTTGGGTGCAGATACGCAGTATTTT
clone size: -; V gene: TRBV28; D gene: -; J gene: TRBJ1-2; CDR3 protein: CASRTSGLGYGYTF; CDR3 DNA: TGTGCCAGCAGGACCTCAGGGTTAGGCTATGGCTACACCTTC
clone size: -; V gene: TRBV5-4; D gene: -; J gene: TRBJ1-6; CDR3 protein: CASSYGQNNSPLHF; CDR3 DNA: TGTGCCAGCAGCTATGGACAGAATAATTCACCCCTCCACTTT
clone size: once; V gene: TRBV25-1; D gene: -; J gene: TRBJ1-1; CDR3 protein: CTSRGNTEAFF; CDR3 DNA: TGTACCAGCCGCGGAAACACTGAAGCTTTCTTT
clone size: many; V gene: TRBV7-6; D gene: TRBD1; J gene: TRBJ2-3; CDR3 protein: CASSLRTGSTDTQYF; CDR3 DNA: TGTGCCAGCAGTCTTCGGACAGGGTCCACAGATACGCAGTATTTT
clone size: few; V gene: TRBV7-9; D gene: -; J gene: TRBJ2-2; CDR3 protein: CASSLPGSRNTGELFF; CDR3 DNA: TGTGCCAGCAGCTTACCCGGGAGCAGAAACACCGGGGAGCTGTTTTTT
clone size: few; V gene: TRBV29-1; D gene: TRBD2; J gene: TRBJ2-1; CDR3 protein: CSALAVSYNEQFF; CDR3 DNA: TGCAGCGCCCTAGCGGTCTCCTACAATGAGCAGTTCTTC
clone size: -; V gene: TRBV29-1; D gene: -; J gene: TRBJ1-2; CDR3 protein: CSVGRPDVGYGYTF; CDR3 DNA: TGCAGCGTTGGTAGACCAGACGTCGGCTATGGCTACACCTTC
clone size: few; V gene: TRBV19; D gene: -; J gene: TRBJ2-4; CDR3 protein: CASSETGGSNIQYF; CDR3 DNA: TGTGCCAGTAGCGAAACGGGGGGCTCGAACATTCAGTACTTC
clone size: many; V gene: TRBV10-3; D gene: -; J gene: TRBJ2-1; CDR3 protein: CAISESTRVVDNEQFF; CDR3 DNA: TGTGCCATCAGTGAGTCGACCAGGGTCGTCGATAATGAGCAGTTCTTC
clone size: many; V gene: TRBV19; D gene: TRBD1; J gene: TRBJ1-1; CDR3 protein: CASSGPGTGSIPHTEAFF; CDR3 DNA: TGTGCCAGTAGTGGACCAGGGACAGGAAGCATCCCGCACACTGAAGCTTTCTTT
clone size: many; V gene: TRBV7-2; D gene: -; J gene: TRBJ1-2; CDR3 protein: CASSLGGLLLRGYTF; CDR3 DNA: TGTGCCAGCAGCTTAGGGGGACTACTCCTACGTGGCTACACCTTC
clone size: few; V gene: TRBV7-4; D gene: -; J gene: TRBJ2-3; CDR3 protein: CASSLNQGTDTQYF; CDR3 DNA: TGTGCCAGCAGCTTGAACCAGGGGACAGATACGCAGTATTTT
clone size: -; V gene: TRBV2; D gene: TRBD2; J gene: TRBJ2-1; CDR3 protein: CASSETTGGAYNEQFF; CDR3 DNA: TGTGCCAGCAGTGAGACCACCGGGGGGGCCTACAATGAGCAGTTCTTC
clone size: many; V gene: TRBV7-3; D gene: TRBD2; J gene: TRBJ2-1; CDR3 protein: CASSYGTGGDEQFF; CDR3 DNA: TGTGCCAGCAGCTATGGGACGGGGGGGGATGAGCAGTTCTTC
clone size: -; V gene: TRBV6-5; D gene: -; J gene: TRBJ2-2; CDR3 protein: CASRSVGLNGELFF; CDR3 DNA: TGTGCCAGCAGATCCGTGGGGTTAAACGGGGAGCTGTTTTTT
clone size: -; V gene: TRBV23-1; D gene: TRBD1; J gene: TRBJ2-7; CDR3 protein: CASSQSSLGTGPYEQYF; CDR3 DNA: TGCGCCAGCAGTCAATCGAGTTTAGGGACAGGACCCTACGAGCAGTACTTC
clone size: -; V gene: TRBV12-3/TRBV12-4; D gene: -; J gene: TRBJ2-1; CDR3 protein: CASTFWGGGEFF; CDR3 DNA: TGTGCCAGCACCTTTTGGGGGGGGGGCGAGTTCTTC
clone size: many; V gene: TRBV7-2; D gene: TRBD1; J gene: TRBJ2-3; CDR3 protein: CASSRRTGSTDTQYF; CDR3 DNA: TGTGCCAGCAGTCGGAGGACAGGTAGCACAGATACGCAGTATTTT
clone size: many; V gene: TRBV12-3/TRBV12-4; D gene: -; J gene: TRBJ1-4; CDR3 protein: CASSPQGSNEKLFF; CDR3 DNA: TGTGCCAGCAGTCCTCAGGGGTCTAATGAAAAACTGTTTTTT
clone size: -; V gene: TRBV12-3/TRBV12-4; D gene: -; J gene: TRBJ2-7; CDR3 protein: CASNRPGGPSYEQYF; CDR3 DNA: TGTGCCAGCAACCGTCCCGGGGGCCCGTCCTACGAGCAGTACTTC
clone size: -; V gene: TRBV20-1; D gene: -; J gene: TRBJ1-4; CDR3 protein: CSARGTASNEKLFF; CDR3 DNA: TGCAGTGCTCGCGGGACCGCATCTAATGAAAAACTGTTTTTT
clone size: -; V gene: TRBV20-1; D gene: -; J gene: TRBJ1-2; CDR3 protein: CSAKLRLSNYGYTF; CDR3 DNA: TGCAGTGCCAAGCTAAGGCTTTCGAACTATGGCTACACCTTC
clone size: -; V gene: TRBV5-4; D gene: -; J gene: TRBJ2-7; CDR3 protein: CASTDRSSYEQYF; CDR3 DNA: TGTGCCAGCACCGACAGGAGCTCCTACGAGCAGTACTTC
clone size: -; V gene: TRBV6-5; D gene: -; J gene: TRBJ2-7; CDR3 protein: CASSYGGTSYEQYF; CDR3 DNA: TGTGCCAGCAGTTACGGGGGGACCTCCTACGAGCAGTACTTC
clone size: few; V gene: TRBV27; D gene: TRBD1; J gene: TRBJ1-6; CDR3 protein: CASSQPGQGRSPLHF; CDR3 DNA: TGTGCCAGCAGTCAACCGGGACAGGGACGGTCACCCCTCCACTTT